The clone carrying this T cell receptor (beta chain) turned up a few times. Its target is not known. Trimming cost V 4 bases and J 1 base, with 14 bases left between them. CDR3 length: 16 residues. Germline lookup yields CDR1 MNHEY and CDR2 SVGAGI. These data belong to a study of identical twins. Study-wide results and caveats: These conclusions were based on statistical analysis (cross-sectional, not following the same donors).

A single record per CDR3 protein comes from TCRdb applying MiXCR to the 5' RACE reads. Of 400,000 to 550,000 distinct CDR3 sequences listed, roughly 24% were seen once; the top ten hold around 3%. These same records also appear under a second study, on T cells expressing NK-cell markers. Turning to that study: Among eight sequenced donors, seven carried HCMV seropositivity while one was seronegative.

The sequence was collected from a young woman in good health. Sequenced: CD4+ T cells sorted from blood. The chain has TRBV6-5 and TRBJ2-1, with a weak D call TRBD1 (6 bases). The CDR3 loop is CASSSTGRESYNEQFF. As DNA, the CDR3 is TGTGCCAGCAGTTCAACAGGGCGCGAATCCTACAATGAGCAGTTCTTC.